The clone carrying this T cell receptor beta chain was picked up many times. No antigen is known for it. The entry originates in a study of T cell repertoires in cytomegalovirus infection. The wider study: From public TCR beta signatures came an indication of both CMV infection and matching HLA type.

In TCRdb, the reads were re-called with MiXCR into one record per CDR3 protein. Found here are approximately 500,000 distinct CDR3 sequences, more than 15% of them singletons; the top ten hold approximately 24%. Broader study findings: Of the TCR beta families, the public ones yielded a cumulative frequency that identified carriers of CMV plus the relevant HLA. In two of eight donors, the top clonotype was HLA-C-restricted CMV-specific.

The sample was CD8+ T cells from PBMCs. The clonotype comes from a human donor in good health (CMV status not recorded). Some clones in this sample may be carry-over from other donors' samples.

CDR3 amino acids: CASSQDGIGSGLGSEQYF. The CDR3 coding sequence is TGTGCCAGCAGCCAAGACGGTATAGGTAGCGGTCTGGGGAGCGAGCAGTACTTC. The chain joins TRBV4-2 to TRBJ2-7; weak D call: TRBD2 (6 bases). V lost 0 bases to trimming and J lost 6 bases, with 24 bases between them. Looked up from germline, CDR1 is LGHNA and CDR2 is YNFKEQ. The CDR3 contains 18 residues.